The rows below give T cell receptor beta chains drawn from one sample of a study of identical twins. TCRdb processed the 5' RACE reads anew with MiXCR; each CDR3 protein has one entry. The sample contains 400,000 to 550,000 distinct CDR3 sequences, under 25% of which appear only once. In addition, the sample was reused for a study of T cells expressing NK-cell markers.

Sequencing was performed on CD4+ T cells sorted from blood. The receptors were sampled from a woman between 18 and 29 years old in good health. CDR3s include the opening cysteine and the closing phenylalanine or tryptophan. D genes are given only for firm matches. Not every row has a clone size; where given, it reads once, few, many or a size class.

V	size	D	J	DNA	CDR3
TRBV24-1	-	TRBD2	TRBJ2-1	TGTGCCACCAGCGGACTAGGGGAAAATGAGCAGTTCTTC	CATSGLGENEQFF
TRBV27	-	-	TRBJ2-3	TGTGCCAGCAGTACGTGGCTCCCAGATACGCAGTATTTT	CASSTWLPDTQYF
TRBV2	-	TRBD2	TRBJ2-2	TGTGCCAGCAGTACCCAGGGACTAGCGGGGAATTTGGGGGAGCTGTTTTTT	CASSTQGLAGNLGELFF
TRBV5-8	few	TRBD2	TRBJ2-5	TGTGCCAGCAGCTCCAGCGGGAGTTGGGAGACCCAGTACTTC	CASSSSGSWETQYF
TRBV20-1	many	-	TRBJ1-1	TGCAGTGCTAGAGCCGGAATGAACACTGAAGCTTTCTTT	CSARAGMNTEAFF
TRBV5-1	-	-	TRBJ2-5	TGCGCCAGCAGCCCTGGGACTTTCCAAGAGACCCAGTACTTC	CASSPGTFQETQYF
TRBV7-9	-	-	TRBJ1-2	TGTGCCAGCAGCTCCCACCACCCACCTAACTATGGCTACACCTTC	CASSSHHPPNYGYTF
TRBV6-2/TRBV6-3	-	TRBD2	TRBJ2-1	TGTGCCAGCAGTCCCTACCAAGGTAGCGGGGTGCGTGAGCAGTTCTTC	CASSPYQGSGVREQFF
TRBV20-1	-	TRBD2	TRBJ2-1	TGCAGTGCTAGAGTCACTAGCGGGAGTTGGGATGAGCAGTTCTTC	CSARVTSGSWDEQFF
TRBV7-2	once	TRBD2	TRBJ2-1	TGTGCCAGTTGCGCCCTGTTTAGCGGGAGTGGGCATGAGCAGTTCTTC	CASCALFSGSGHEQFF
TRBV5-1	-	TRBD1	TRBJ1-2	TGCGCCAGCAGCGATCGGACAGGGGGCACTGGCTACACCTTC	CASSDRTGGTGYTF
TRBV6-2/TRBV6-3	-	-	TRBJ2-3	TGTGCCAGCAGTCCAGCCGGACGGGGTACGCAGTATTTT	CASSPAGRGTQYF
TRBV12-3/TRBV12-4	-	-	TRBJ2-1	TGTGCCAGCAGTCTTCCGACAGGTTATTACAATGAGCAGTTCTTC	CASSLPTGYYNEQFF
TRBV27	-	-	TRBJ2-7	TGTGCCAGCAGATCCACAGGGAACCACGAGCAGTACTTC	CASRSTGNHEQYF
TRBV5-5	few	TRBD2	TRBJ2-1	TGTGCCAGCAGCTTTCGGACTAGCGGGATAGGTAATGAGCAGTTCTTC	CASSFRTSGIGNEQFF
TRBV20-1	-	-	TRBJ2-5	TGCAGTGCTAGTGTGCAGCTCCAAGAGACCCAGTACTTC	CSASVQLQETQYF
TRBV5-1	-	-	TRBJ1-2	TGCGCCAGCAGCCACTCTGTAGGGCGAGGCTACACCTTC	CASSHSVGRGYTF
TRBV12-3/TRBV12-4	-	TRBD1	TRBJ1-3	TGTGCCAGCAGCCTAACAGGGGGCGAGAACACCATATATTTT	CASSLTGGENTIYF
TRBV20-1	few	-	TRBJ2-7	TGCAGTGCTAGAGATCAAAACAGGTTAGCCTACGAGCAGTACTTC	CSARDQNRLAYEQYF
TRBV30	few	-	TRBJ1-5	TGTGCCTGGAGTGTAAGGAGCAATCAGCCCCAGCATTTT	CAWSVRSNQPQHF
TRBV20-1	few	-	TRBJ1-1	TGCAGTGCTAGAGATCCAGCGGTGAACACTGAAGCTTTCTTT	CSARDPAVNTEAFF
TRBV2	-	TRBD2	TRBJ2-1	TGTGCCAGCGGAAACAGCGGGGACTACAATGAGCAGTTCTTC	CASGNSGDYNEQFF
TRBV6-2/TRBV6-3	few	-	TRBJ2-2	TGTGCCAGCAGTTACTGGGCCAACACCGGGGAGCTGTTTTTT	CASSYWANTGELFF
TRBV6-6	few	-	TRBJ1-4	TGTGCCAGCAGTTACGGGGGGACTCAACTGTTTTTT	CASSYGGTQLFF
TRBV20-1	-	-	TRBJ1-1	TGCAGTGTCTTAGGGAGGGGCGAAGCTTTCTTT	CSVLGRGEAFF
TRBV5-1	few	TRBD2	TRBJ2-7	TGCGCCAGCAGCTTGAGCGGGGGAAGCTCCTACGAGCAGTACTTC	CASSLSGGSSYEQYF
TRBV7-2	few	TRBD2	TRBJ2-5	TGTGCCAGCAGGCCCCGACTAGCGGGGGAAGAGACCCAGTACTTC	CASRPRLAGEETQYF
TRBV3-1	-	TRBD1	TRBJ2-1	TGTGCCAGCAGCCAAGTGACAGGGTCCCTGTTCTTC	CASSQVTGSLFF
TRBV20-1	few	TRBD2	TRBJ2-1	TGCAGTGCCAAGATCCGGACTAGCGGGAGATTCGATGAGCAGTTCTTC	CSAKIRTSGRFDEQFF
TRBV6-5	few	-	TRBJ1-5	TGTGCCAGCAGTTACAGGGCATATCAGCCCCAGCATTTT	CASSYRAYQPQHF
TRBV6-2/TRBV6-3	few	-	TRBJ1-2	TGTGCCACCCTCACCGGAGCAGCTAACTATGGCTACACCTTC	CATLTGAANYGYTF
TRBV9	few	TRBD1	TRBJ2-7	TGTGCCAGCAGCGAGGGACAGGGGTTCATCTACGAGCAGTACTTC	CASSEGQGFIYEQYF
TRBV5-1	-	-	TRBJ2-3	TGCGCCAGCAGCCCTGGAGGGGGAGGGACAGATACGCAGTATTTT	CASSPGGGGTDTQYF
TRBV6-1	-	-	TRBJ2-7	TGTGCCAGCAGTGTCGCGTCCGGTATTTCCTACGAGCAGTACTTC	CASSVASGISYEQYF
TRBV5-4	-	TRBD2	TRBJ2-5	TGTGCCAGCAGCTTCACTAGCGGAGGGGAGGAGACCCAGTACTTC	CASSFTSGGEETQYF
TRBV20-1	few	-	TRBJ2-7	TGCAGTGCTAGTTCCGGGACCGAGCAGTACTTC	CSASSGTEQYF
TRBV2	few	-	TRBJ1-1	TGTGCCAGCAGGCAGAGACAGCAAAACACTGAAGCTTTCTTT	CASRQRQQNTEAFF